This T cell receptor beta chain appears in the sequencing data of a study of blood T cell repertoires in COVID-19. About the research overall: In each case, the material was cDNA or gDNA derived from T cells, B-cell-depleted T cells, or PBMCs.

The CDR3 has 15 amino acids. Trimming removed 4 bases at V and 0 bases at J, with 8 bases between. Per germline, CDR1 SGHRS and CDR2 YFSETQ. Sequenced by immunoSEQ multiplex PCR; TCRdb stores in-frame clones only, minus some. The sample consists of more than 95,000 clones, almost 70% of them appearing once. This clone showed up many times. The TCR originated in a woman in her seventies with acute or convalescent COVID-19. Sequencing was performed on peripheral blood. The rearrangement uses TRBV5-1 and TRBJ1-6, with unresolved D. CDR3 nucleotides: TGCGCCAGCAGCCCCCGGAGCTCCTATAATTCACCCCTCCACTTT. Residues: CASSPRSSYNSPLHF.